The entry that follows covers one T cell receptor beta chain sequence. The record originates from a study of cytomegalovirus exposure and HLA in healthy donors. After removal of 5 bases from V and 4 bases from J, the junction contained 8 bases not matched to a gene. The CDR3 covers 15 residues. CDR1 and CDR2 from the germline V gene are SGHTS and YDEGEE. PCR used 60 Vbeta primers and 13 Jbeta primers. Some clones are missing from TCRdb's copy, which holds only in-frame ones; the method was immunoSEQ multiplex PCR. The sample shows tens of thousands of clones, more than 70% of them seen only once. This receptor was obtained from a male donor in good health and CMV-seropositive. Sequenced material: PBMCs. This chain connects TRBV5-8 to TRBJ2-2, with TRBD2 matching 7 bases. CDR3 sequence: CASRYGTTLTGELFF. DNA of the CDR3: TGTGCCAGCAGATACGGGACTACGCTCACCGGGGAGCTGTTTTTT. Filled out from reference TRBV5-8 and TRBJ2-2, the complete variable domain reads EAGVTQSPTHLIKTRGQQATLRCSPISGHTSVYWYQQALGLGLQFLLWYDEGEERNRGNFPPRFSGRQFPNYSSELNVNALELEDSALYLCASRYGTTLTGELFFGEGSRLTVL.